The 11 T cell receptor beta chains reported below all come from one sample, sequenced in a study of post-analysis software for immune sequencing data (dated by TCRdb to the mid-2010s). Overall study results and their limits: Significantly higher frequencies in patients than in controls were found for five or six TRBV segments, including TRBV5-6, TRBV5-1 and TRBV20-1.

The receptor library was made with PCR. Sequenced using an Illumina HiSeq 2500. To reduce PCR and sequencing biases, unique molecular identifiers were built into the TCR beta cDNA libraries. Clones were called with MiXCR by TCRdb after fastp trimmed the public reads at Q25, and only in-frame beta chains were retained. Each record represents a unique CDR3 protein, reported with the most common genes and DNA among its rows. Present in this sample are about 770,000 distinct CDR3 sequences, more than 45% of which were seen just once. In total, the top ten clones hold roughly 4.4% of the sample. These TCRs' antigens remain unknown. Sequences were obtained from blood. Receptor source: a girl under 18 with multiple sclerosis.

This clonotype has more than one count but fewer than ten. The V call is TRBV2, the J call TRBJ2-5; possibly TRBD1 for D (5 bases). Trimming shortened V by 1 base and J by 3 bases, and 12 bases separated the two germline ends. The CDR3 sequence is 15 residues long. CDR1 SNHLY and CDR2 FYNNEI come from the germline V gene. The CDR3 loop is CASSEGREDEETQYF. The DNA of the CDR3 is TGTGCCAGCAGTGAAGGCAGGGAAGATGAAGAGACCCAGTACTTC.

The chain combines TRBV27 with TRBJ2-7; D is possibly TRBD1 (6 bases). Trimming pared 3 bases from V and 3 bases from J, leaving 15 bases between. Germline V gene lookup returns CDR1 MNHEY and CDR2 SMNVEV (reference sequence). This CDR3 has 15 residues. The CDR3 DNA sequence: TGTGCCAGCAGTTTGGGGGCGCAGAGTTACTACGAGCAGTACTTC. Encoded protein: CASSLGAQSYYEQYF.

The chain combines TRBV7-9 with TRBJ2-2; the D gene is possibly TRBD1 (6 bases). Germline loops: CDR1 SEHNR, CDR2 FQNEAQ (reference sequence). The germline V and J ends were trimmed by 5 bases and 0 bases, with 22 bases remaining between them. The CDR3 consists of 19 residues. This CDR3 is CASSVAITDSFANTGELFF. CDR3 in DNA: TGTGCCAGCAGCGTCGCTATTACGGACAGTTTCGCGAACACCGGGGAGCTGTTTTTT.

This clonotype was found a few times. This chain links TRBV10-3 with TRBJ2-5; 14 bases align to TRBD2. This CDR3 has 16 amino acids. Per germline, CDR1 ENHRY and CDR2 SYGVKD. Trimming removed 3 bases from V and 4 bases from J; junction bases left unmatched: 4. The CDR3 nucleotides read TGTGCCATCAGTGACTCGGGACTAGCGGGAGTAGAGACCCAGTACTTC. It encodes CAISDSGLAGVETQYF.

The chain couples TRBV11-2 to TRBJ2-4; TRBD1 matches at 8 bases. Germline CDR1 and CDR2: SGHAT and FQNNGV. Germline trimming cut 4 bases from V and 6 bases from J; bases unmatched to any gene: 8. The CDR3 runs to 15 residues. As DNA, the CDR3 is TGTGCCAGCAGCTCGATCAGGGGGCGAGGAAACATTCAGTACTTC. Encoded protein: CASSSIRGRGNIQYF.

There are a few counts of this clonotype. This sequence joins TRBV28 and TRBJ2-6, with TRBD1 matching over 8 bases. With V trimmed by 3 bases and J by 0 bases, 1 base remained unmatched. This CDR3 contains 16 residues. Germline CDR1 reads MDHEN; CDR2 reads SYDVKM. The CDR3: CASSLTGASGANVLTF. The CDR3 DNA sequence: TGTGCCAGCAGTTTGACAGGGGCCTCTGGGGCCAACGTCCTGACTTTC.

This clonotype was counted once. V usage is TRBV6-1 and J usage is TRBJ1-5, with a possible D match to TRBD1 (6 bases). V gave up 7 bases and J gave up 7 bases, with 17 bases separating them. The CDR3 consists of 14 residues. Germline lookup yields CDR1 MNHNS and CDR2 SASEGT. The DNA for the CDR3 is TGTGCCAGCACGACCGGGACACTTGGCCAGCCCCAGCATTTT. It yields the protein CASTTGTLGQPQHF.

V gene TRBV9 combines with J gene TRBJ2-7, with D perhaps matching TRBD1 or TRBD2 (5 bases each). The J call may be mistaken, given a closer DNA end match to TRBJ2-5. Germline CDR1 is SGDLS and CDR2 is YYNGEE. The CDR3 is made up of 14 amino acids. The CDR3 protein is CASSEGPLVKTQYF. The CDR3 nucleotides are TGTGCCAGCAGCGAGGGACCCCTCGTCAAGACCCAGTACTTC.

V and J are TRBV7-6 and TRBJ1-4, with 7 bases aligning to TRBD1. CDR3 length: 14 amino acids. V shed 6 bases and J 2 bases; nucleotides not matched to a gene: 3. Germline V gene lookup returns CDR1 SGHVS and CDR2 FNYEAQ. The CDR3 loop is CASRPRGTNEKLFF. The CDR3 DNA is TGTGCCAGCAGACCCAGGGGGACTAATGAAAAACTGTTTTTT.

This clonotype was detected only once. The chain has TRBV29-1 and TRBJ1-2; maybe TRBD1 (6 bases). Germline assignment: CDR1 SQVTM and CDR2 ANQGSEA. V lost 6 bases to trimming and J lost 5 bases, with 16 bases between them. The CDR3 runs 13 residues. Here the CDR3 reads CSVANTGNYGYTF. DNA of the CDR3: TGCAGCGTCGCCAATACAGGGAATTATGGCTACACCTTC.

The V and J genes are TRBV9 and TRBJ2-7; tentative D call: TRBD2 (6 bases). The CDR3 consists of 13 residues. Looked up from germline, CDR1 is SGDLS and CDR2 is YYNGEE. Deletions cut 1 base from V and 6 bases from J, with 11 bases between. CDR3 sequence: CASSVLPGGEQYF. The CDR3 coding sequence is TGTGCCAGCAGCGTATTGCCCGGGGGCGAGCAGTACTTC.